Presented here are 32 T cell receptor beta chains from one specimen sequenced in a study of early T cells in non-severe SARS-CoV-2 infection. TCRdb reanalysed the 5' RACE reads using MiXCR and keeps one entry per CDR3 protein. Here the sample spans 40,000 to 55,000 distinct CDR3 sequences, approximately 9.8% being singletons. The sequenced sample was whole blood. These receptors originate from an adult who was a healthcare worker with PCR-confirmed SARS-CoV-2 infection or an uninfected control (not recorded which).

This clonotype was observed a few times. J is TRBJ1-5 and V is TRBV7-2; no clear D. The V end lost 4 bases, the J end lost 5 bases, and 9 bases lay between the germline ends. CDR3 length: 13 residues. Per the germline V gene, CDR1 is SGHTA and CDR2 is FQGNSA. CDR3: CASSSSGDQPQHF. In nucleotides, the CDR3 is TGTGCCAGCAGCTCATCCGGGGATCAGCCCCAGCATTTT.

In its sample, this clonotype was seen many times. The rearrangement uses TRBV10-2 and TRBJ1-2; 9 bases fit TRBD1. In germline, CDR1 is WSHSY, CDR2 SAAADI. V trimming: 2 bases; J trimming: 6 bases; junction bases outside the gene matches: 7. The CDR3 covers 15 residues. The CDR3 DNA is TGCGCCAGCAGTGAGGGGACAGGGTTTGTAGATGGCTACACCTTC. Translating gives CASSEGTGFVDGYTF.

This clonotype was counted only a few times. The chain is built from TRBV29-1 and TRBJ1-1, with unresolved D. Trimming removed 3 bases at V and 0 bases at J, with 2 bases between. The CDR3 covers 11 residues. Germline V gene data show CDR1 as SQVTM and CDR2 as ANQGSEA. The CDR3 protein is CSVEMNTEAFF. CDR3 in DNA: TGCAGCGTTGAGATGAACACTGAAGCTTTCTTT.

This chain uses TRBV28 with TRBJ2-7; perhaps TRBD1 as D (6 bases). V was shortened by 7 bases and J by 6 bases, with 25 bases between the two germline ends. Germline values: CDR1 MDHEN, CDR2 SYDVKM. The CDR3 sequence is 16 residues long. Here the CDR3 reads CASTTTSGGRRGEQYF. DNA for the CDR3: TGTGCCAGCACAACTACGAGTGGGGGCCGACGGGGCGAGCAGTACTTC.

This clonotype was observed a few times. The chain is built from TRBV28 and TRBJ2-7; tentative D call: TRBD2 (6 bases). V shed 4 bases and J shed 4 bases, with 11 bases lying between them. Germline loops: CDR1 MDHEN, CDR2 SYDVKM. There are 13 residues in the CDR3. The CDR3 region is CASSSAGGYEQYF. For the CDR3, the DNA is TGTGCCAGCAGTTCCGCCGGGGGTTACGAGCAGTACTTC.

The DNA for the CDR3 is TGTGCCAGCTCGTCCAGGGGTAGCGAGACAAAAGAGACCCAGTACTTC. It yields the protein CASSSRGSETKETQYF. The chain has TRBV18 and TRBJ2-5; a possible D gene is TRBD1 (6 bases). The CDR3 runs 16 residues. The V gene lost 6 bases and the J gene lost 3 bases, with 20 bases spanning the gap. Germline V gene lookup returns CDR1 KGHSH and CDR2 LQKENI.

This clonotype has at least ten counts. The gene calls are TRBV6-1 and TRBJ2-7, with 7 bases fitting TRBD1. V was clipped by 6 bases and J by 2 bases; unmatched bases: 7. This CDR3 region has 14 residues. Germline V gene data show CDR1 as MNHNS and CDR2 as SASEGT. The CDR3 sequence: CASRESGGPYEQYF. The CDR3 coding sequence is TGTGCCAGCAGGGAATCAGGGGGACCCTACGAGCAGTACTTC.

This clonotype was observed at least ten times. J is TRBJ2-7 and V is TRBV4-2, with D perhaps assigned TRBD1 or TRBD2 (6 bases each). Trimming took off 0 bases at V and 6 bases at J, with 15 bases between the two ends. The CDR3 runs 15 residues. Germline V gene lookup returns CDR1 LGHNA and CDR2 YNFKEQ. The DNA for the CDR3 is TGTGCCAGCAGCCAAGAGAGGGGGAGGACTGGCGAGCAGTACTTC. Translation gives CASSQERGRTGEQYF.

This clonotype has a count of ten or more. The chain's CDR3 is CASRRGPIGIQYF. CDR3 DNA: TGTGCCAGCAGGCGCGGCCCCATAGGCATTCAGTACTTC. This chain links TRBV2 with TRBJ2-4; D gene unclear. The CDR3 length is 13 residues. Trimming removed 6 bases from V and 9 bases from J, with 15 bases in between. Germline V gives CDR1 SNHLY, CDR2 FYNNEI.

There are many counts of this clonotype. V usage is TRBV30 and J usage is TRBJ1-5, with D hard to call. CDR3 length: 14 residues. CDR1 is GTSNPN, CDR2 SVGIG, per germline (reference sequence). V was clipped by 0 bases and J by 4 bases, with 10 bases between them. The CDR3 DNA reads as TGTGCCTGGAGTGTAACCGGCACGAATCAGCCCCAGCATTTT. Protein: CAWSVTGTNQPQHF.

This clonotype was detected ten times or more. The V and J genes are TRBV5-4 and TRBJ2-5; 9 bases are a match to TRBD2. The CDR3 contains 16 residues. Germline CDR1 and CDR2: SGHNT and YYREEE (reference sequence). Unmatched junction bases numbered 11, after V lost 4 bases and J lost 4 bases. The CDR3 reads CASSLGVAGVTETQYF. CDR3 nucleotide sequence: TGTGCCAGCAGCCTTGGGGTAGCGGGAGTGACAGAGACCCAGTACTTC.

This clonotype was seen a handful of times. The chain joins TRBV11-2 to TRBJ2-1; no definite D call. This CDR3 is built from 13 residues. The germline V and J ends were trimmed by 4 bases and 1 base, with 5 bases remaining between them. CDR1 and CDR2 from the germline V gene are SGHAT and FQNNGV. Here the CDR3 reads CASSSRSYNEQFF. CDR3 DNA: TGTGCCAGCAGCTCCCGTTCCTACAATGAGCAGTTCTTC.

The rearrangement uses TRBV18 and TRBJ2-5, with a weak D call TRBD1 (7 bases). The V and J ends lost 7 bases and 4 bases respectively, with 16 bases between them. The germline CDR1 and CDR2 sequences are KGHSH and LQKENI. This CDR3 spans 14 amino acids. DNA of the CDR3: TGTGCCAGCTTAACAACTCAGGGGGGAGAGACCCAGTACTTC. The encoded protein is CASLTTQGGETQYF. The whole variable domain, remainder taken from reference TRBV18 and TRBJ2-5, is NAGVMQNPRHLVRRRGQEARLRCSPMKGHSHVYWYRQLPEEGLKFMVYLQKENIIDESGMPKERFSAEFPKEGPSILRIQQVVRGDSAAYFCASLTTQGGETQYFGPGTRLLVL.

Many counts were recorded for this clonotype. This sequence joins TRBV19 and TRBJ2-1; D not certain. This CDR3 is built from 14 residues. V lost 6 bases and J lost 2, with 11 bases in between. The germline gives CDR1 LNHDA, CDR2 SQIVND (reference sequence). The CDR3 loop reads CASSLSGTYNEQFF. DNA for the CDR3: TGTGCCAGTAGCCTGAGTGGAACCTACAATGAGCAGTTCTTC.

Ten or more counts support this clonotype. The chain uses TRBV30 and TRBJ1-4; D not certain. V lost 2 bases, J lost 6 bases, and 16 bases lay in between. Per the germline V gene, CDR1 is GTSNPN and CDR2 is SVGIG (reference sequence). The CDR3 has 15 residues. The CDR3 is CAWSPNAGRDEKLFF. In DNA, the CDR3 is TGTGCCTGGAGTCCAAACGCGGGTCGCGATGAAAAACTGTTTTTT.

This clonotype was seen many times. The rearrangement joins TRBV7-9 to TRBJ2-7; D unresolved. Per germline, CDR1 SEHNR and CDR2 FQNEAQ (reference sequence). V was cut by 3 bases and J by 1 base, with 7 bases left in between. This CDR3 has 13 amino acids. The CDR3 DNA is TGTGCCAGCAGCTTGGCGTATTCCTACGAGCAGTACTTC. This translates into CASSLAYSYEQYF.

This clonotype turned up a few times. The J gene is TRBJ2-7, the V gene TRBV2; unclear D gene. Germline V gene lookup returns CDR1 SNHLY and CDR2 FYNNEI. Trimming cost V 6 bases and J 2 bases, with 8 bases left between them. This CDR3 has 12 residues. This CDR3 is CASSRSTYEQYF. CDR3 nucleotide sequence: TGTGCCAGCAGCCGATCTACCTACGAGCAGTACTTC. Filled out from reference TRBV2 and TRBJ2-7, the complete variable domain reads EPEVTQTPSHQVTQMGQEVILRCVPISNHLYFYWYRQILGQKVEFLVSFYNNEISEKSEIFDDQFSVERPDGSNFTLKIRSTKLEDSAMYFCASSRSTYEQYFGPGTRLTVT.

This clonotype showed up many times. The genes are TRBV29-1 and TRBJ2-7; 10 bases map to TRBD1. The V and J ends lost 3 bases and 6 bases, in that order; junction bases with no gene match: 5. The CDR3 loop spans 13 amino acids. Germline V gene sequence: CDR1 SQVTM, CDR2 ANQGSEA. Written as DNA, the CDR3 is TGCAGCGTTGAGGAGGGACAGGGGACCGAGCAGTACTTC. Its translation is CSVEEGQGTEQYF.

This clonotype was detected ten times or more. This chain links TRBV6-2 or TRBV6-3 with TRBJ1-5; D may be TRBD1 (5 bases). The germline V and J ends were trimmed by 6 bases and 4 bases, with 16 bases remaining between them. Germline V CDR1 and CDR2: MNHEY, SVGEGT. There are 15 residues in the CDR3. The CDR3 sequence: CASSPGGGGNQPQHF. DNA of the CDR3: TGTGCCAGCAGCCCCGGTGGGGGAGGGAATCAGCCCCAGCATTTT.

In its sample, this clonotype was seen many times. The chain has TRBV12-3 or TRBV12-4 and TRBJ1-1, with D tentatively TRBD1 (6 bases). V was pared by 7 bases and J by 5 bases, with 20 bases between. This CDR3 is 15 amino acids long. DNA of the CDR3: TGTGCCAGCAAGATACAGGGCGGGCGAGAGACTGAAGCTTTCTTT. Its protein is CASKIQGGRETEAFF.

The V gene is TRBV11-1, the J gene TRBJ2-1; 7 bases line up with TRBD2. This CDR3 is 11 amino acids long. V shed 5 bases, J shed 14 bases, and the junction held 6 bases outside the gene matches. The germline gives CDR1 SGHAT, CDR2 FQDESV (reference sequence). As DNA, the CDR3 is TGTGCCAGCAGCCCCGGGACTAACGAGTTCTTC. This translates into CASSPGTNEFF.

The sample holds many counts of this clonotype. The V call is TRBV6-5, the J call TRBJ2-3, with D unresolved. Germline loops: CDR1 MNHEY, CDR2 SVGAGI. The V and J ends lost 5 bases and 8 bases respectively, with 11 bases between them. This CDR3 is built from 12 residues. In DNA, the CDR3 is TGTGCCAGCAGTACTGAAACGAGTACGCAGTATTTT. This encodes CASSTETSTQYF.

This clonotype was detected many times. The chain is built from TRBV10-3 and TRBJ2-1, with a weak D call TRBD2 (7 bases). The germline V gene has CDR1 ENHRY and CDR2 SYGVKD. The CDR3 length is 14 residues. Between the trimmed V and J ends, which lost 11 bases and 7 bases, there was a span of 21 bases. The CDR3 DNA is TGTGCCTCCAACCCGGGACTAAGGGGGAATGAGCAGTTCTTC. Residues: CASNPGLRGNEQFF.

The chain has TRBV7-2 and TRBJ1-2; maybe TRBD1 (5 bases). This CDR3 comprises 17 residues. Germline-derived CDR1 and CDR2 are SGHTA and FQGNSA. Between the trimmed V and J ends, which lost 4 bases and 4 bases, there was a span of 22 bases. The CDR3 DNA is TGTGCCAGCAGCTCGGACCAAATCGGGACCTCTGGCTATGGCTACACCTTC. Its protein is CASSSDQIGTSGYGYTF.

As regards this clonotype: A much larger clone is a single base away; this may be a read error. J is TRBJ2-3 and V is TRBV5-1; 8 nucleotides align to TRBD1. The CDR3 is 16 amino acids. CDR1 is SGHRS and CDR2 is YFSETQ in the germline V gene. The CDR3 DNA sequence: TGCGCCAGCAGCCACAACGACAGGGGAAGCACAGATACGCAGTGTTTT. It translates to CASSHNDRGSTDTQCF.

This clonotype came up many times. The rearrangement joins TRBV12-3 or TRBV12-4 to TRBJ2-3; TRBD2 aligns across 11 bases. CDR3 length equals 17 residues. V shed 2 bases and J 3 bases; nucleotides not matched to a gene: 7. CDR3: CASSLYLAGGETDTQYF. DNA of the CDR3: TGTGCCAGCAGTTTATACCTAGCGGGAGGAGAAACAGATACGCAGTATTTT.

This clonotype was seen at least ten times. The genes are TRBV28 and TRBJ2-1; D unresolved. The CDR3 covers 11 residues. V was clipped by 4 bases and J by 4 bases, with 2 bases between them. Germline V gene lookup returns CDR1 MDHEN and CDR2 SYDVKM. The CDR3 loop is CASSYYNEQFF. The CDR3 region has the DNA TGTGCCAGCAGTTATTACAATGAGCAGTTCTTC.

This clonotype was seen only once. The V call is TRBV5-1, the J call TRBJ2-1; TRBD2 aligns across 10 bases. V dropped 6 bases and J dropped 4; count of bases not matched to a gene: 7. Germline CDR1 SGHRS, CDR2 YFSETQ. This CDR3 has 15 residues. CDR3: CASKPLAGAYNEQFF. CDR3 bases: TGCGCCAGCAAGCCCCTAGCGGGAGCGTACAATGAGCAGTTCTTC.

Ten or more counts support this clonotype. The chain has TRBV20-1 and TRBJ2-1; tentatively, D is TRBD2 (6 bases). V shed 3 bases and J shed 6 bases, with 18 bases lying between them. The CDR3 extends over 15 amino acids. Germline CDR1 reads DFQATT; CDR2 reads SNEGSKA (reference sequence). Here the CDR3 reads CSARPTGTLGNEQFF. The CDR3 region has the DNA TGCAGTGCTAGGCCTACCGGGACTCTGGGCAATGAGCAGTTCTTC.

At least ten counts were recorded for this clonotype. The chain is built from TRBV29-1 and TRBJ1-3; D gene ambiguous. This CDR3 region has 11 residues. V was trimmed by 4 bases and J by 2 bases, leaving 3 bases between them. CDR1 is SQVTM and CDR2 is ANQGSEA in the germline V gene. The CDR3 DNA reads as TGCAGCGTTGCAACTGGAAACACCATATATTTT. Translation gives CSVATGNTIYF.

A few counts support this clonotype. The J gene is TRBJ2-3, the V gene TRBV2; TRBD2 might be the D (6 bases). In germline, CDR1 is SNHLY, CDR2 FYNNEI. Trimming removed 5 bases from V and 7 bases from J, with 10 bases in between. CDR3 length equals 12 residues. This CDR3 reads CASSRRVHTQYF. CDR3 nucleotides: TGTGCCAGCAGTCGGAGGGTACATACGCAGTATTTT.

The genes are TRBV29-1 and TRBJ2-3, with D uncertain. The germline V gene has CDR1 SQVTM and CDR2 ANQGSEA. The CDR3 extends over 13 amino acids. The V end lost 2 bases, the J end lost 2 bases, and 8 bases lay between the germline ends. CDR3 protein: CSVELMTTDTQYF. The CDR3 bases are TGCAGCGTTGAATTGATGACCACAGATACGCAGTATTTT.